Presented here are 3 T cell receptor beta chains from one specimen sequenced in a study of control samples from healthy donors and cancer patients. The table came from immunoSEQ multiplex PCR; TCRdb's copy has only in-frame clones and leaves some out. The sample holds 35,000 to 50,000 clones; around 87% are singletons and the top ten take roughly 10%. Sequenced sample: PBMCs. All receptors derive from an older woman with lung cancer.

J is TRBJ1-5 and V is TRBV12-3 or TRBV12-4; D perhaps matches TRBD1 (5 bases). This CDR3 region has 13 residues. V lost 5 bases and J lost 2, with 7 bases in between. CDR3 DNA: TGTGCCAGCAGTGGGACCGGCAATCAGCCCCAGCATTTT. Translation gives CASSGTGNQPQHF.

The rearrangement joins TRBV18 to TRBJ2-3, with D unresolved. V was pared by 2 bases and J by 2 bases, with 11 bases between. This CDR3 spans 15 amino acids. Germline V gives CDR1 KGHSH, CDR2 LQKENI. CDR3 region: CASSPIGSPTDTQYF. The CDR3 region has the DNA TGTGCCAGCTCACCAATCGGTTCGCCCACAGATACGCAGTATTTT.

This rearrangement joins TRBV11-2 to TRBJ2-1; the D is unclear. V lost 7 bases and J lost 4, with 11 bases in between. In germline, CDR1 is SGHAT, CDR2 FQNNGV. The CDR3 runs to 13 residues. The DNA for the CDR3 is TGTGCCAGCATCCTAGGGTCGTACAATGAGCAGTTCTTC. It specifies CASILGSYNEQFF.